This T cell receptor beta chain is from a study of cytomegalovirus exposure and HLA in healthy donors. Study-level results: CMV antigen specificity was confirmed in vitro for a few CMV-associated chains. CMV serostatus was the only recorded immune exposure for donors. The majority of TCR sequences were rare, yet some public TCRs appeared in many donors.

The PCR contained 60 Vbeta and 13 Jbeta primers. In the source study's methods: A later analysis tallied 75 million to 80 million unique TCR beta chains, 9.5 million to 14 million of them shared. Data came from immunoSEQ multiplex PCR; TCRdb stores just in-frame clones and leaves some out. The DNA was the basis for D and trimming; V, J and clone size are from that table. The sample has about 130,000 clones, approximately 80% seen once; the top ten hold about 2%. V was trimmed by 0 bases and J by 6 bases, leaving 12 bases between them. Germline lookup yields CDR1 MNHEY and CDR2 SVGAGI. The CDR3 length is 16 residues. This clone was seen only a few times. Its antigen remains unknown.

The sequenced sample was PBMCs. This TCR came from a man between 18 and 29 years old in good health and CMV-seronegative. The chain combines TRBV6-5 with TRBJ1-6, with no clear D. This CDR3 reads CASSYSEAAINSPLHF. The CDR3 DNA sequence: TGTGCCAGCAGTTACTCGGAGGCAGCGATTAATTCACCCCTCCACTTT.